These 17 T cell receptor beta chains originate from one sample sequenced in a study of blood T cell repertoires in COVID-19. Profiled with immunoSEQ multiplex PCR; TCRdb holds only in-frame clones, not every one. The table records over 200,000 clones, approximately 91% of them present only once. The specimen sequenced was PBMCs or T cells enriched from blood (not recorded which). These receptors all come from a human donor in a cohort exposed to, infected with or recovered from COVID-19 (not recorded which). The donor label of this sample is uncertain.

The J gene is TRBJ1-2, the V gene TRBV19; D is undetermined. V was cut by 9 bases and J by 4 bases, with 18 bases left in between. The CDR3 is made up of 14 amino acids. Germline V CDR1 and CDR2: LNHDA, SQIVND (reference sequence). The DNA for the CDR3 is TGTGCCAGCTCGGTGTGGGAAGAGGGCTATGGCTACACCTTC. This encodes CASSVWEEGYGYTF.

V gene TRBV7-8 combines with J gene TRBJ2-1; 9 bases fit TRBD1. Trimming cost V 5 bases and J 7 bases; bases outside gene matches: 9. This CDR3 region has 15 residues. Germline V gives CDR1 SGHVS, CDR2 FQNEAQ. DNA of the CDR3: TGTGCCAGCAGCGTTATGGGACAGGGATCAAATGAGCAGTTCTTC. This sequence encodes CASSVMGQGSNEQFF.

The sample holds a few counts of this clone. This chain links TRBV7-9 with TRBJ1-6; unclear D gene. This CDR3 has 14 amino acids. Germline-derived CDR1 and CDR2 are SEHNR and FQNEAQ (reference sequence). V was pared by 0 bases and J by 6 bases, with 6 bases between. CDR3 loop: CASSLAHSNSPLHF. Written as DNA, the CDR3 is TGTGCCAGCAGCTTAGCGCATAGTAATTCACCCCTCCACTTT.

The CDR3 nucleotides read TGTGCCAGTAACCAAGACGGGACAGGGAACCAGCCCCAGCATTTT. This sequence encodes CASNQDGTGNQPQHF. J is TRBJ1-5 and V is TRBV19; 9 bases fit TRBD1. CDR1 and CDR2 from the germline V gene are LNHDA and SQIVND (reference sequence). Trimming cost V 7 bases and J 7 bases; bases outside gene matches: 11. This CDR3 contains 15 residues.

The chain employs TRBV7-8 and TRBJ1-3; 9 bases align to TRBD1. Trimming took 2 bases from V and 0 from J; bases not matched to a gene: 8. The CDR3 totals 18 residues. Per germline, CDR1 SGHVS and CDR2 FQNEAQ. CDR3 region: CASSLYLGTGPSGNTIYF. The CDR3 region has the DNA TGTGCCAGCAGCTTATATCTCGGGACAGGGCCCTCTGGAAACACCATATATTTT.

The CDR3 nucleotides are TGCGCCAGCAGCTTGTCAGGCGGGAGGAACACTGAAGCTTTCTTT. Residues: CASSLSGGRNTEAFF. The rearrangement links TRBV5-1 to TRBJ1-1; D not resolved. Germline V gene sequence: CDR1 SGHRS, CDR2 YFSETQ. This CDR3 spans 15 amino acids. V gave up 1 base and J gave up 1 base, with 11 bases separating them.

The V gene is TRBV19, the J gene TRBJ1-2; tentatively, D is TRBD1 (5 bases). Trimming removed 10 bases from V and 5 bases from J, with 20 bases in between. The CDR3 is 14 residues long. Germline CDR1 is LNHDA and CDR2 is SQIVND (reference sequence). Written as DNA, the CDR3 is TGTGCCATCACAGGAGATAGGGGCGCATATGGCTACACCTTC. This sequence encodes CAITGDRGAYGYTF.

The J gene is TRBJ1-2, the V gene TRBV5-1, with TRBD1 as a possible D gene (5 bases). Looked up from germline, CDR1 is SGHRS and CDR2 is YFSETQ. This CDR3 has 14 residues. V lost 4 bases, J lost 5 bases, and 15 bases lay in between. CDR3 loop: CASSPLRGGYGYTF. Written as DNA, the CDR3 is TGCGCCAGCAGCCCTCTCCGGGGGGGATATGGCTACACCTTC.

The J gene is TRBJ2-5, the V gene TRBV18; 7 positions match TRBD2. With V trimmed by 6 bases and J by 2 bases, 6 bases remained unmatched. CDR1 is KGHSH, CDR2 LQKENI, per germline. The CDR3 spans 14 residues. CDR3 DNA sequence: TGTGCCAGCTCTCCGCTCGGGGGGCAAGAGACCCAGTACTTC. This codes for CASSPLGGQETQYF.

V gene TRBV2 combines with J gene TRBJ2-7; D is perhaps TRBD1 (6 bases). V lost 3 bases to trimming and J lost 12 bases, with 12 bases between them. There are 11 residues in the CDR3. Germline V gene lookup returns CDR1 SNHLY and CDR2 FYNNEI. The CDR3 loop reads CASSDKGVAYF. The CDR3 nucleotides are TGTGCCAGCAGTGATAAGGGGGTGGCGTACTTC.

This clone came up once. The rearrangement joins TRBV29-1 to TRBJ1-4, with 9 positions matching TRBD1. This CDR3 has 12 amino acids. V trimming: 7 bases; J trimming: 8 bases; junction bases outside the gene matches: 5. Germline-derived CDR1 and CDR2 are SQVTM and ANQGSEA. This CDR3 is CSADRGDEKLFF. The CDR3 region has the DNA TGCAGCGCGGACAGGGGCGACGAAAAACTGTTTTTT.

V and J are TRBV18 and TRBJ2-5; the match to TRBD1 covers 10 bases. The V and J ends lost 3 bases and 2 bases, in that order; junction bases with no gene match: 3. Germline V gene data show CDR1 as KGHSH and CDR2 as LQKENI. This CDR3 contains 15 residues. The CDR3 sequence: CASSPGQGFQETQYF. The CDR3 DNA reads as TGTGCCAGCTCACCGGGACAGGGGTTTCAAGAGACCCAGTACTTC.

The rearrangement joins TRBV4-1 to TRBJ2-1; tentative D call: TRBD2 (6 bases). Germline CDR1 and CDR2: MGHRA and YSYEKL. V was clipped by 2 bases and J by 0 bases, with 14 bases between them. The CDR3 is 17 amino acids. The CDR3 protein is CASSQPRGWSSYNEQFF. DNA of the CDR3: TGCGCCAGCAGCCAACCACGGGGGTGGAGCTCCTACAATGAGCAGTTCTTC.

CDR3 region: CASSLIRGEAFF. The CDR3 nucleotides are TGCGCCAGCAGCTTGATCAGGGGTGAAGCTTTCTTT. This chain uses TRBV5-1 with TRBJ1-1; possible D gene TRBD1, 6 bases. V lost 1 base and J lost 7, with 8 bases in between. CDR3 size: 12 residues. In germline, CDR1 is SGHRS, CDR2 YFSETQ. The variable domain in full, completed from reference TRBV5-1 and TRBJ1-1, reads KAGVTQTPRYLIKTRGQQVTLSCSPISGHRSVSWYQQTPGQGLQFLFEYFSETQRNKGNFPGRFSGRQFSNSRSEMNVSTLELGDSALYLCASSLIRGEAFFGQGTRLTVV.

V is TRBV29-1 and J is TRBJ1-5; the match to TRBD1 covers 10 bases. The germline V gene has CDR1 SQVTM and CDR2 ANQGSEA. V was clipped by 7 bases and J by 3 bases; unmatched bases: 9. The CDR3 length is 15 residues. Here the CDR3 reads CSATLGTGVNQPQHF. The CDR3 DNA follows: TGCAGCGCGACCCTTGGGACAGGGGTCAATCAGCCCCAGCATTTT.

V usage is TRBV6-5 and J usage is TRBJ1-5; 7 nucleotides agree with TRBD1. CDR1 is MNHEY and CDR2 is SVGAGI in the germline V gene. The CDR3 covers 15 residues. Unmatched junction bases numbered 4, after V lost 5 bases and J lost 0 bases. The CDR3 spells CASSPQGLSNQPQHF. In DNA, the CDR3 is TGTGCCAGCAGTCCACAGGGGCTTAGCAATCAGCCCCAGCATTTT.

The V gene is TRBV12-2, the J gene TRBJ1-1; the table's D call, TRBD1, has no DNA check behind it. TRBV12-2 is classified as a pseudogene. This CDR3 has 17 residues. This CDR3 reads CASRSNRDRGRNTEAFF. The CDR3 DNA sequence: TGTGCAAGTCGCTCGAACCGGGACAGGGGGAGGAACACTGAAGCTTTCTTT.